This T cell receptor (beta chain) appears in the sequencing data of a study of blood T cell repertoires in COVID-19. In the study overall: The cDNA or gDNA used as material had been derived from T cells, B-cell-depleted T cells, or PBMCs.

V lost 4 bases, J lost 7 bases, and 6 bases stayed unmatched. In germline, CDR1 is SGHRS, CDR2 YFSETQ. The CDR3 contains 14 residues. This clone was counted a single time. In the same sample, other DNA sequences code for this CDR3. Sequencing was performed with immunoSEQ multiplex PCR; in TCRdb, only in-frame clones are kept and a portion is missing. Counted here are more than 250,000 clones, roughly 91% occurring once; the ten biggest clones make up 1%. Material for sequencing was peripheral blood. V is TRBV5-1 and J is TRBJ1-4; 8 nucleotides agree with TRBD1. The sequence was obtained from a man aged 45-60 years with active or convalescent COVID-19. The CDR3, as DNA: TGCGCCAGCAGCCTCGGACAGGGAGGTGAAAAACTGTTTTTT. It translates to CASSLGQGGEKLFF.